This TCR beta chain stems from a study of blood T cells in healthy people across ages. Study-level results: With age, beta diversity per million T cells declined roughly linearly, significantly by 35 to 40. Not knowing donor CMV status may have confounded expanded clonotype changes.

A sample-barcoded 5' primer and a J-beta primer mix were used in a second PCR of roughly 6 to 11 cycles. TCRdb itself ran the 5' RACE reads through MiXCR, one entry per CDR3 protein. The repertoire holds 1.5 million to 2 million distinct CDR3 sequences, with 49% as singletons. J was trimmed by 7 bases and V by 4 bases; bases with no gene match: 4. The CDR3 runs to 12 residues. CDR1 SGHDT and CDR2 YYEEEE come from the germline V gene. Points on this clonotype: Its specificity is not known.

The sequenced material came from blood. The chain uses TRBV5-6 and TRBJ2-7; 8 bases are a match to TRBD1. The clonotype comes from a woman aged 40 to 49 in good health. CDR3 bases: TGTGCCAGCAGCGCAGGGACAGGTGAGCAGTACTTC. Residues: CASSAGTGEQYF.